Listed below are T cell receptor beta chains from one sample, sequenced in a study of T cell responses to AZD1222 COVID-19 vaccine. The protocol was immunoSEQ multiplex PCR, while the TCRdb copy is restricted to in-frame clones and leaves out a portion. Of approximately 150,000 clones listed, about nine tenths are singletons. Sequencing was performed on peripheral blood, taken 28 days after the second AZD1222 dose. These receptors originate from an adult who received the AZD1222 COVID-19 vaccine. Both conserved end residues are part of each CDR3. A D gene is named only where the DNA matches it firmly. Size is stated for part of the rows, as once, few or many counts, or as a class when the clone is expanded.

.	.	TRBV24-1	TRBJ2-3	CATSAFPGDTQYF	TGTGCCACCAGTGCGTTTCCCGGGGATACGCAGTATTTT
.	once	TRBV7-9	TRBJ2-7	CASTDQGGVSDEQYF	TGTGCCAGCACCGACCAGGGGGGGGTTTCGGACGAGCAGTACTTC
.	.	TRBV6-5	TRBJ1-6	CASSPPGPNSPLHF	TGTGCCAGCAGTCCGCCAGGGCCAAATTCACCCCTCCACTTT
.	.	TRBV11-3	TRBJ2-3	CASSLGGAILTDTQYF	TGTGCCAGCAGCTTAGGGGGAGCGATACTCACAGATACGCAGTATTTT
.	.	TRBV28	TRBJ1-5	CASSFLSGVNNQPQHF	TGTGCCAGCAGTTTCTTGTCGGGGGTCAACAATCAGCCCCAGCATTTT
.	.	TRBV3-1/TRBV3-2	TRBJ1-3	CASSQYLLSSGNTIYF	TGTGCCAGCAGCCAATACCTTTTGAGCTCTGGAAACACCATATATTTT
TRBD1	.	TRBV6-5	TRBJ1-4	CASSPGQGSGKLFF	TGTGCCAGCAGCCCGGGACAGGGGAGCGGAAAACTGTTTTTT
.	.	TRBV6-6	TRBJ2-7	CASSYGGVRGYEQYF	TGTGCCAGCAGTTACGGTGGGGTTCGTGGCTACGAGCAGTACTTC
.	.	TRBV3-1/TRBV3-2	TRBJ1-2	CASSPTQGLYGYTF	TGTGCCAGCAGCCCGACACAGGGCCTCTATGGTTACACCTTC
.	.	TRBV2	TRBJ1-5	CATRGAAQPQHF	TGTGCCACCAGAGGGGCGGCGCAGCCCCAGCATTTT
.	.	TRBV7-2	TRBJ2-3	CASSYRDASSTQYF	TGTGCCAGCAGCTACCGGGACGCAAGTTCTACGCAGTATTTT
.	.	TRBV28	TRBJ1-2	CASRSLDYGYTF	TGTGCCAGCAGGAGTCTTGATTATGGCTACACCTTC
.	.	TRBV5-1	TRBJ2-7	CASSYSYEQYF	TGCGCCAGCAGCTACTCCTACGAGCAGTACTTC
.	once	TRBV6-5	TRBJ2-2	CASSYGNQEGELFF	TGTGCCAGCAGTTACGGTAATCAGGAGGGGGAGCTGTTTTTT
TRBD1	.	TRBV19	TRBJ1-6	CASSDRGNSPLHF	TGTGCCAGTTCCGACAGGGGTAATTCACCCCTCCACTTT
.	few	TRBV10-3	TRBJ1-2	CAIKPTPVAF	TGTGCCATCAAACCTACGCCGGTCGCCTTC
.	.	TRBV6-5	TRBJ2-3	CASRLGVPDTQYF	TGTGCCAGCAGGTTGGGAGTTCCAGATACGCAGTATTTT
.	.	TRBV30	TRBJ1-1	CAWIGGQGNTEAFF	TGTGCCTGGATAGGGGGGCAGGGGAACACTGAAGCTTTCTTT
.	.	TRBV28	TRBJ1-2	CASSLLRRTDNYGYTF	TGTGCCAGCAGTCTCCTCCGTCGGACTGATAACTATGGCTACACCTTC
.	.	TRBV7-2	TRBJ2-7	CASSSARYEQYF	TGTGCCAGCAGCTCCGCTAGATACGAGCAGTACTTC
TRBD1	.	TRBV5-1	TRBJ1-4	CASSLGSGTGPLNEKLFF	TGCGCCAGCAGCTTGGGGTCGGGGACAGGGCCTTTAAATGAAAAACTGTTTTTT
TRBD2	.	TRBV9	TRBJ2-5	CASSVGGAGGQYQETQYF	TGTGCCAGCAGCGTAGGGGGAGCGGGGGGCCAGTACCAAGAGACCCAGTACTTC
.	.	TRBV6-5	TRBJ2-7	CATRQATYEQYF	TGTGCCACCAGACAGGCCACATACGAGCAGTACTTC
.	.	TRBV7-2	TRBJ2-1	CASSRTGYYNEQFF	TGTGCCAGCAGCAGAACAGGGTATTACAATGAGCAGTTCTTC
.	once	TRBV5-1	TRBJ2-1	CASTDGTRGQGEQFF	TGCGCCAGCACGGACGGGACAAGGGGCCAGGGCGAGCAGTTCTTC
TRBD1	.	TRBV6-1	TRBJ1-2	CASSEARGDSRSADGYTF	TGTGCCAGCAGTGAAGCAAGGGGGGACAGTCGGTCGGCCGATGGCTACACCTTC
.	few	TRBV6-5	TRBJ1-6	CASSYGGQFNSPLHF	TGTGCCAGCAGTTACGGCGGACAGTTTAATTCACCCCTCCACTTT
.	.	TRBV28	TRBJ1-1	CASSPSWNTEAFF	TGTGCCAGCAGCCCCAGTTGGAACACTGAAGCTTTCTTT
TRBD2	.	TRBV4-1	TRBJ2-4	CASSKIDGRAKNIQYF	TGCGCCAGCAGCAAAATCGACGGGAGGGCCAAAAACATTCAGTACTTC
TRBD1	.	TRBV18	TRBJ2-1	CASSLLTGDDNEQFF	TGTGCCAGCTCACTTTTGACAGGGGATGACAATGAGCAGTTCTTC
.	.	TRBV4-2	TRBJ1-2	CASSQDISEYGYTF	TGTGCCAGCAGCCAAGATATCTCTGAATATGGCTACACCTTC
.	few	TRBV4-3	TRBJ2-1	CASSPALEGSAVIF	TGCGCCAGCAGCCCGGCACTAGAGGGGTCCGCAGTGATCTTC
.	.	TRBV7-2	TRBJ2-1	CASSLQWTEYNEQFF	TGTGCCAGCAGCTTACAGTGGACGGAGTACAATGAGCAGTTCTTC
.	.	TRBV9	TRBJ1-4	CASSLRDINEKLFF	TGTGCCAGCAGCCTCCGGGATATCAATGAAAAACTGTTTTTT
TRBD1	.	TRBV7-9	TRBJ2-1	CASSRSRGNEQFF	TGTGCCAGCAGCCGCAGCAGGGGGAATGAGCAGTTCTTC
TRBD1	.	TRBV28	TRBJ2-7	CASRPPTGYEQYF	TGTGCCAGCAGACCTCCGACAGGGTACGAGCAGTACTTC
.	.	TRBV5-1	TRBJ2-3	CASSLDQGTDTQYF	TGCGCCAGCAGCTTGGACCAGGGCACAGATACGCAGTATTTT
TRBD1	.	TRBV5-1	TRBJ1-2	CASSLPGTGGGYGYTF	TGCGCCAGCAGCTTGCCCGGGACAGGGGGGGGCTATGGCTACACCTTC
.	.	TRBV3-1/TRBV3-2	TRBJ2-2	CASSYRHRNTGELFF	TGTGCCAGCAGCTACCGACACAGGAACACCGGGGAGCTGTTTTTT
TRBD2	.	TRBV15	TRBJ2-7	CATSSRTSGGAQREQYF	TGTGCCACCAGCAGTAGGACTAGCGGGGGGGCTCAAAGGGAGCAGTACTTC
.	.	TRBV2	TRBJ1-3	CASKRNRRFSGNTIYF	TGTGCCAGCAAGAGGAACCGACGGTTCTCTGGAAACACCATATATTTT
.	.	TRBV27	TRBJ1-2	CASSRLGGPYGYTF	TGTGCCAGCAGTCGCCTTGGAGGGCCCTATGGCTACACCTTC
.	once	TRBV7-2	TRBJ1-5	CASSAYSGNQPQHF	TGTGCCAGCAGCGCGTACAGCGGCAATCAGCCCCAGCATTTT
TRBD1	.	TRBV28	TRBJ2-1	CASSRWLGTGIYNEQFF	TGTGCCAGCAGCCGGTGGCTGGGGACAGGGATCTACAATGAGCAGTTCTTC
.	once	TRBV7-2	TRBJ2-1	CASSLALVTPDEQFF	TGTGCCAGCAGCTTAGCGCTAGTCACCCCGGACGAGCAGTTCTTC
TRBD2	.	TRBV5-1	TRBJ2-2	CASSLILAGAGGELFF	TGCGCCAGCAGCTTAATACTAGCGGGAGCAGGCGGGGAGCTGTTTTTT
.	.	TRBV6-6	TRBJ1-2	CASSLPEGPNGYTF	TGTGCCAGCAGTTTACCGGAGGGTCCGAATGGCTACACCTTC
.	.	TRBV9	TRBJ2-1	CASSSRLGNEQFF	TGTGCCAGCAGCTCCCGACTAGGCAATGAGCAGTTCTTC
.	once	TRBV2	TRBJ2-1	CASRVKVADKYNEQFF	TGTGCCAGCAGGGTAAAGGTAGCAGATAAATACAATGAGCAGTTCTTC
TRBD2	.	TRBV5-1	TRBJ2-3	CASSFVALADGTDTQYF	TGCGCCAGCAGCTTTGTGGCACTAGCGGACGGCACAGATACGCAGTATTTT
TRBD1	.	TRBV7-2	TRBJ1-5	CASSAPGTGYSNQPQHF	TGTGCCAGCAGCGCCCCCGGGACAGGTTATAGCAATCAGCCCCAGCATTTT
TRBD1	.	TRBV5-1	TRBJ2-5	CASHRGSGGKETQYF	TGCGCCAGCCACAGGGGGTCAGGGGGTAAAGAGACCCAGTACTTC
TRBD2	.	TRBV7-8	TRBJ2-7	CASSPYRLAGGPGGYEQYF	TGTGCCAGCAGCCCCTACAGACTAGCGGGAGGTCCAGGGGGTTACGAGCAGTACTTC
.	once	TRBV2	TRBJ2-5	CASSEWEDLETQYF	TGTGCCAGCAGTGAGTGGGAGGACTTAGAGACCCAGTACTTC
.	once	TRBV28	TRBJ1-6	CASSSLRGGRPLHF	TGTGCCAGCAGTTCCCTGCGGGGGGGGAGGCCCCTCCACTTT
TRBD1	.	TRBV6-2/TRBV6-3	TRBJ1-2	CASSYQSHPTGAYGYTF	TGTGCCAGCAGTTACCAAAGCCATCCGACAGGGGCTTATGGCTACACCTTC
.	.	TRBV12-5	TRBJ2-5	CASGLGTAQETQYF	TGTGCTAGTGGTTTGGGTACAGCGCAAGAGACCCAGTACTTC
.	.	TRBV11-2	TRBJ2-1	CASSSLGLAIIQEQFF	TGTGCCAGCAGCTCATTGGGGCTAGCGATTATTCAAGAGCAGTTCTTC
TRBD1	.	TRBV2	TRBJ1-4	CARGTGDEKLFF	TGTGCCAGAGGAACAGGGGACGAAAAACTGTTTTTT